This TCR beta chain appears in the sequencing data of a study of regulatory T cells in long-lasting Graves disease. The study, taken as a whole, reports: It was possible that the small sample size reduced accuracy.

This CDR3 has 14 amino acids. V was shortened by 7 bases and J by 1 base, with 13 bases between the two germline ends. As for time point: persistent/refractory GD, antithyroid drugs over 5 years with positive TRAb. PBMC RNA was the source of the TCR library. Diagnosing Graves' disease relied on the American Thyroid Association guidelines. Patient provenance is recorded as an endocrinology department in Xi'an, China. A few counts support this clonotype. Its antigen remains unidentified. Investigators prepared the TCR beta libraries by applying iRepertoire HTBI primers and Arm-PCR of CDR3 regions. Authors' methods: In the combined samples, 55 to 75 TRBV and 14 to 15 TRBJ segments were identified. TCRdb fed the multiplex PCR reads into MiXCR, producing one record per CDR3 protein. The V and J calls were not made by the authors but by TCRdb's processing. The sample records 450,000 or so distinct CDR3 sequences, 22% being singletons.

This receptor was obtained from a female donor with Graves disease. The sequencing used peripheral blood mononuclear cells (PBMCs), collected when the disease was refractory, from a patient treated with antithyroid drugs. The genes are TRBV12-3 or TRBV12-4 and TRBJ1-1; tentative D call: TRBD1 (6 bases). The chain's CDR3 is CASTSPTGNTEAFF. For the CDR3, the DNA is TGTGCCAGCACGAGCCCGACAGGGAACACTGAAGCTTTCTTT.